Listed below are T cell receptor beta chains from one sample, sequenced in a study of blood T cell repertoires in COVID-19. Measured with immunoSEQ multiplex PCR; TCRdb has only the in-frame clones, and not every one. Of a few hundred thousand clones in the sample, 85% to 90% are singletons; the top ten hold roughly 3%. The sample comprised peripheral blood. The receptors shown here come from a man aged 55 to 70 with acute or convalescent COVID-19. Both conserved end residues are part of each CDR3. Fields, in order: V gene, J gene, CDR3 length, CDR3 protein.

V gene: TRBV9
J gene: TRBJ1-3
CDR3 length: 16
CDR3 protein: CASSVAGTGTGNTIYF

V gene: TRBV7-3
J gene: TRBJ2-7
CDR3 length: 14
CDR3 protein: CASSLGQGTYEQYF

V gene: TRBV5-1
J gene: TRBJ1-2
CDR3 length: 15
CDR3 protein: CASSPKQGVLGGYTF

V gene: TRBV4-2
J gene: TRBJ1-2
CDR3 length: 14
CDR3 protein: CASSPSRGDYGYTF

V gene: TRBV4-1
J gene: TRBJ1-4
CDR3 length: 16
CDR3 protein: CASSPLARDSNEKLFF

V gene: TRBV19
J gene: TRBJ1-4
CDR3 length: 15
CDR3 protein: CASTGNFAANEKLFF

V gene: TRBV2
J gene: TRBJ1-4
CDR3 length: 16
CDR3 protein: CASSGGPNLDNEKLFF

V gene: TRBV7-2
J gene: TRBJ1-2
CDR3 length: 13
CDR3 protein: CASSVGANYGYTF

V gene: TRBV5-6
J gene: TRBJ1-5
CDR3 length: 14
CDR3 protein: CASSSLLEDQPQHF

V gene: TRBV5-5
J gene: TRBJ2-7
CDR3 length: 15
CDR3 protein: CASSLDISGYYEQYF

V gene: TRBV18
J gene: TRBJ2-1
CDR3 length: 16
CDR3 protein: CASSPLQGSGYNEQFF

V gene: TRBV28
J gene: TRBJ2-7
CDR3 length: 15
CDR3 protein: CASSLGTGGGYEQYF

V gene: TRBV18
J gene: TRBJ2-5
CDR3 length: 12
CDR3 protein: CASSDKQETQYF

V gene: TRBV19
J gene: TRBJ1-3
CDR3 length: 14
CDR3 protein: CASSRRGSGNTIYF

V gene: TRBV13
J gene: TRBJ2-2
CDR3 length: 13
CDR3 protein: CASSLVSTGELFF

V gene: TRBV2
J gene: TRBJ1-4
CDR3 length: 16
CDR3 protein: CAFGSWGQLSNEKLFF

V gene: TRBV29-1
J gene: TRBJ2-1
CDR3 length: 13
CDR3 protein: CSVEWGTTGWQFF

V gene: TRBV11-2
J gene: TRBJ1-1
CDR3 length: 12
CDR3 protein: CASSLGGGEAFF

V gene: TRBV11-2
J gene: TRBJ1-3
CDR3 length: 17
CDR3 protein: CASSLGWTGESGNTIYF

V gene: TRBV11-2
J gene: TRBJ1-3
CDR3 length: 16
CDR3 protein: CASSLQTGATGNTIYF

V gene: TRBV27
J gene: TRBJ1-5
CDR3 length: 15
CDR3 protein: CASSSTGDSNQPQHF

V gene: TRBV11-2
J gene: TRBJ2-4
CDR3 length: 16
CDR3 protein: CASSLVLGHGENIQYF

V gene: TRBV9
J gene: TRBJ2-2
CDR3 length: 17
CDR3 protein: CASSVAPGGAGTGELFF

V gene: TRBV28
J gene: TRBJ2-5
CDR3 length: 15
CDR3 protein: CASSLAGGNQETQYF

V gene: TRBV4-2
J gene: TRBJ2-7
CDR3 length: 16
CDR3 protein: CASSQGLAGGPYEQYF

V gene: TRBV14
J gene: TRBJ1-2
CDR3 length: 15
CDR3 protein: CASSQTVRQVYGYTF

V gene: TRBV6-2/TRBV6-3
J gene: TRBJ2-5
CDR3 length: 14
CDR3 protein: CASSYPRTVETQYF

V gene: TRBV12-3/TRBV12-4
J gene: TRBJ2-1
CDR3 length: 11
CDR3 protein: CASSYQGPQFF

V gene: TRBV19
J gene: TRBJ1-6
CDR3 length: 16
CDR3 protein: CASSWSLVTAAPPLHF

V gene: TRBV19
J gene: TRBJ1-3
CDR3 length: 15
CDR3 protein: CASSISRASGNTIYF

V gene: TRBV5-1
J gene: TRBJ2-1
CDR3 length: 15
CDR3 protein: CASSLNPSSYNEQFF

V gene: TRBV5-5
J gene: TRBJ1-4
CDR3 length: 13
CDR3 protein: CASTMDRGEKLFF

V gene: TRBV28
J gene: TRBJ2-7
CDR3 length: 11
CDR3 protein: CASQGVHEQYF

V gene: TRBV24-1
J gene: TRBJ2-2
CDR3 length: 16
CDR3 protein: CATSDAGQATPGELFF

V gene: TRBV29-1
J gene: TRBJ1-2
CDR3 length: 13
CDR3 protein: CSAAQGYNYGYTF

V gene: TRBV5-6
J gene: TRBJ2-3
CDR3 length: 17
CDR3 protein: CASSFTIGGGGTDTQYF

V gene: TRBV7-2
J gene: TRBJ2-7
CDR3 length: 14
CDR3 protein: CASRGGTASYEQYF

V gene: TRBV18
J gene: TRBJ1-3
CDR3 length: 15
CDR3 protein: CASSPSTGSGNTIYF

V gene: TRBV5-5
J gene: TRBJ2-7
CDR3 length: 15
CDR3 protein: CASSPFPGQGYEQYF

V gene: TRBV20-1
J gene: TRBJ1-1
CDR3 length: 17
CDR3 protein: CSASGLGQGSLNTEAFF